The rows below give T cell receptor beta chains drawn from one sample of a study of blood T cell repertoires in COVID-19. Libraries were prepared by immunoSEQ multiplex PCR; TCRdb keeps only in-frame clonotypes and omits some of them. The sample has approximately 240,000 clones; around 90% are singletons. Input material: peripheral blood. These receptor sequences come from a woman between 18 and 29 years old who had recovered from COVID-19. Each CDR3 is given with its conserved first and last residue. D genes are given only for firm matches. Rows may omit the clone size; those that give it use once, few, many or a size class.

V gene	CDR3 length	J gene	clone size	D gene	CDR3 DNA	CDR3 protein
TRBV20-1	18	TRBJ2-3	.	.	TGCAGTGCTAGTAGTCCTACAGGGAAAGGGGTCTGGACAGATACGCAGTATTTT	CSASSPTGKGVWTDTQYF
TRBV7-9	17	TRBJ1-1	.	.	TGTGCCAGCAGCTCCCGACAGGTCCAACATGAGGACACTGAAGCTTTCTTT	CASSSRQVQHEDTEAFF
TRBV6-5	15	TRBJ1-5	.	TRBD1	TGTGCCAGCAGTTACGTACAGGGGGCAAATCAGCCCCAGCATTTT	CASSYVQGANQPQHF
TRBV14	14	TRBJ1-2	.	TRBD1	TGTGCCAGCAGCCAGGTTGCAGGGGGATATGGCTACACCTTC	CASSQVAGGYGYTF
TRBV29-1	13	TRBJ1-2	.	TRBD1	TGCAGCGTTGGAGGACAGGGGGCCGATGGCTACACCTTC	CSVGGQGADGYTF
TRBV18	13	TRBJ1-1	.	.	TGTGCCAGCTCGGGGACACGGAACACTGAAGCTTTCTTT	CASSGTRNTEAFF
TRBV5-4	15	TRBJ1-6	few	TRBD1	TGTGCCAGCAGTCCCGAGGACAGGGCTAATTCACCCCTCCACTTT	CASSPEDRANSPLHF
TRBV30	13	TRBJ1-1	few	TRBD1	TGTGCCTGGAGTGTTGGACAGGGCCTTCGAGCTTTCTTT	CAWSVGQGLRAFF
TRBV25-1	15	TRBJ1-1	.	.	TGTGCCAGCAGTGACCAATCCCAAGGACAGATTGAAGCTTTCTTT	CASSDQSQGQIEAFF
TRBV19	16	TRBJ1-2	.	.	TGTGCCAGTAGTTTCCGTACGGGGACACTTAACTATGGCTACACCTTC	CASSFRTGTLNYGYTF
TRBV19	15	TRBJ2-2	few	.	TGTGCCAGTAGTGTAACAGGATGGAACACCGGGGAGCTGTTTTTT	CASSVTGWNTGELFF
TRBV5-1	15	TRBJ2-1	.	TRBD1	TGCGCCAGCAGCGCCTGGACAGGGCTCTACAATGAGCAGTTCTTC	CASSAWTGLYNEQFF
TRBV5-1	14	TRBJ2-7	once	TRBD2	TGCGCCAGCCGAATAGCGGGAGGGAACTACGAGCAGTACTTC	CASRIAGGNYEQYF
TRBV19	14	TRBJ1-1	.	.	TGTGCCAGTACCGGTCTGGAGAGGGGGACTGAAGCTTTCTTT	CASTGLERGTEAFF
TRBV4-2	19	TRBJ2-2	.	TRBD2	TGTGCCAGCAGCCAAAACCTGATTAGCGGGCTCACGAACACCGGGGAGCTGTTTTTT	CASSQNLISGLTNTGELFF
TRBV15	14	TRBJ1-1	.	.	TGTGCCACCAGCGGTTCAACAAGGAACACTGAAGCTTTCTTT	CATSGSTRNTEAFF
TRBV6-5	14	TRBJ2-3	.	TRBD2	TGTGCCAGCGGACTAAGCGGGAACACAGATACGCAGTATTTT	CASGLSGNTDTQYF
TRBV19	15	TRBJ2-7	once	.	TGTGCCTCGCGAGAGGGAGGCAACCCCTCCTACGAGCAGTACTTC	CASREGGNPSYEQYF
TRBV7-3	18	TRBJ2-3	.	TRBD2	TGTGCCAGCAGCTTCCTACCCCTTAGCGGGCTCCCCACAGATACGCAGTATTTT	CASSFLPLSGLPTDTQYF
TRBV28	13	TRBJ2-2	once	.	TGTGCCAGCAGGATGGACTTGTTCGGGGAGCTGTTTTTT	CASRMDLFGELFF
TRBV11-3	14	TRBJ2-2	once	.	TGTGCCAGCAGCCCCCCAATTAACACCGGGGAGCTGTTTTTT	CASSPPINTGELFF
TRBV11-2	16	TRBJ2-7	.	TRBD2	TGTGCCAGCAGCTTAGATTTTAGCGGGAGGCGCTACGAGCAGTACTTC	CASSLDFSGRRYEQYF
TRBV19	15	TRBJ1-6	.	.	TGTGCCAGTAACCTGCAGGGGACACCCGCTTCACCCCTCCACTTT	CASNLQGTPASPLHF
TRBV9	16	TRBJ2-7	few	TRBD2	TGTGCCAGCAGCGTACCCCGACTAGCGAGCTCCTACGAGCAGTACTTC	CASSVPRLASSYEQYF
TRBV4-3	14	TRBJ2-2	.	TRBD1	TGCGCCAGCAGCCATTCCACAGGGGCCGGGGAGCTGTTTTTT	CASSHSTGAGELFF
TRBV19	16	TRBJ1-3	.	.	TGTGCCAGTAGTATACAGGGAGGCCGCTCTGGAAACACCATATATTTT	CASSIQGGRSGNTIYF
TRBV4-3	16	TRBJ1-2	.	TRBD1	TGCGCCAGCAGCCAGGTGACAGGGGGCGCCAACTATGGCTACACCTTC	CASSQVTGGANYGYTF
TRBV30	14	TRBJ2-1	.	TRBD1	TGTGCCTGGAGTGCCGGGACAGGGTGGAATGAGCAGTTCTTC	CAWSAGTGWNEQFF
TRBV20-1	14	TRBJ2-7	.	.	TGCAGTGCTAGTACGGCCGCGGATGCCTACGAGCAGTACTTC	CSASTAADAYEQYF
TRBV6-2/TRBV6-3	13	TRBJ1-2	.	.	TGTGCCAGCAGTTTTGAGACTAACTATGGCTACACCTTC	CASSFETNYGYTF
TRBV2	13	TRBJ2-7	.	.	TGTGCCAGCAGTGCGGAGATCACCTACGAGCAGTACTTC	CASSAEITYEQYF
TRBV7-3	16	TRBJ2-1	.	TRBD2	TGTGCCAGCAGCACAACCGGGACTAGCGGGTTAAAGGAGCAGTTCTTC	CASSTTGTSGLKEQFF
TRBV6-6	15	TRBJ2-1	.	TRBD1	TGTGCCAGCAGCCTAGGGACAGGGACCTACAATGAGCAGTTCTTC	CASSLGTGTYNEQFF
TRBV7-7	16	TRBJ2-2	.	.	TGTGCCAGCAGCTTGATCGCAACTAGCCTCACCGGGGAGCTGTTTTTT	CASSLIATSLTGELFF
TRBV2	15	TRBJ1-2	.	TRBD1	TGTGCCAGCAGTGAAGGACAGGGGGCTGACTATGGCTACACCTTC	CASSEGQGADYGYTF
TRBV13	16	TRBJ2-4	.	.	TGTGCCAGCAGCCAACCTAGGACAGTAGCCAAAAACATTCAGTACTTC	CASSQPRTVAKNIQYF
TRBV29-1	13	TRBJ2-3	.	.	TGCAGCGTGGCGACTATAGTGACAGATACGCAGTATTTT	CSVATIVTDTQYF
TRBV6-1	15	TRBJ2-5	once	TRBD1	TGTGCCAGCAGTGAATGGGACAGGACCCAAGAGACCCAGTACTTC	CASSEWDRTQETQYF
TRBV28	18	TRBJ2-2	.	TRBD2	TGTGCCAGCAGCACACCCTCGACTAGCGGGAGTATGACCGGGGAGCTGTTTTTT	CASSTPSTSGSMTGELFF
TRBV10-2	14	TRBJ1-2	.	.	TGCGCCAGCAGTGAGTCAGGCGGGGCCTATGGCTACACCTTC	CASSESGGAYGYTF
TRBV7-9	16	TRBJ2-7	.	.	TGTGCCAGCACCCTCGGACTCGGAGGCGGACTACGCGGCTCCTACTTC	CASTLGLGGGLRGSYF
TRBV6-5	14	TRBJ2-2	.	.	TGTGCCAGCACAAAGGAGATAGCGGTCGGGGAGCTGTTTTTT	CASTKEIAVGELFF
TRBV19	15	TRBJ1-5	.	TRBD1	TGTGCCAGTAGTACCCTGACAGGGGGCGATCAGCCCCAGCATTTT	CASSTLTGGDQPQHF
TRBV29-1	12	TRBJ1-5	.	.	TGCAGCGTCAGGGATAGCAATCAGCCCCAGCATTTT	CSVRDSNQPQHF
TRBV5-1	15	TRBJ1-1	.	TRBD1	TGCGCCAGCAGCTCACGGGACAGGGACTACACTGAAGCTTTCTTT	CASSSRDRDYTEAFF
TRBV30	15	TRBJ2-2	.	.	TGTGCCTGGAGAGTAGGGGCCTGGGGCACCGGGGAGCTGTTTTTT	CAWRVGAWGTGELFF
TRBV25-1	13	TRBJ1-1	.	.	TGTGCCAGCAGTCTAGGGGTGGGGACTGAAGCTTTCTTT	CASSLGVGTEAFF
TRBV7-9	15	TRBJ2-5	.	TRBD2	TGTGCCAGCAGGTCGGGAACGGGAGGGTCGGAGACCCAGTACTTC	CASRSGTGGSETQYF
TRBV4-3	14	TRBJ1-2	.	TRBD1	TGCGCCAGCAGCCAAGAGTGGGACAGGGATGGCTACACCTTC	CASSQEWDRDGYTF
TRBV9	15	TRBJ2-1	once	TRBD1	TGTGCCAGCAGCGTTAGGACAGGGGGAGAGAATGAGCAGTTCTTC	CASSVRTGGENEQFF
TRBV30	15	TRBJ1-2	.	.	TGTGCCTGGAGTGTAATAATTCGCAGGAGGTATGGCTACACCTTC	CAWSVIIRRRYGYTF
TRBV18	15	TRBJ2-1	.	TRBD2	TGTGCCAGCTCACCAGACAGCGGGAGAGCAATGACGCAGTTCTTC	CASSPDSGRAMTQFF
TRBV7-3	15	TRBJ1-6	.	.	TGTGCCAGCAGCTTAGGCGGACAGCCTAATTCACCCCTCCACTTT	CASSLGGQPNSPLHF
TRBV7-7	15	TRBJ2-5	.	TRBD2	TGTGCCAGCAGACCCGGACTAGCCTGGGGAGAGACCCAGTACTTC	CASRPGLAWGETQYF
TRBV15	11	TRBJ2-5	.	.	TGTGCCACCTTACAGGGCCAGACCCAGTACTTC	CATLQGQTQYF
TRBV19	16	TRBJ1-6	.	TRBD1	TGTGCCAGTAGTATCATGCCTCAGGGGGCAGGTTCACCCCTCCACTTT	CASSIMPQGAGSPLHF
TRBV5-4	14	TRBJ2-1	.	.	TGTGCCAGCAGCTTTTCGAGCTCCTACAATGAGCAGTTCTTC	CASSFSSSYNEQFF
TRBV19	15	TRBJ1-1	.	TRBD1	TGTGCCAGTAGTTCTCCCTCTGGGACAGGGGGAGAAGCTTTCTTT	CASSSPSGTGGEAFF
TRBV5-1	18	TRBJ2-1	.	TRBD2	TGCGCCAGCAGCTTGGCTGGAGGTGGTCTAGCGGGAAAAAATGAGCAGTTCTTC	CASSLAGGGLAGKNEQFF
TRBV28	17	TRBJ1-2	.	.	TGTGCCAGCAGCCCATTTTGGGGGCCTCGGTTCTTTAAAGGCTACACCTTC	CASSPFWGPRFFKGYTF